What follows is one T cell receptor (beta chain) and its context. Antigen unknown. Repertoires were generated with immunoSEQ multiplex PCR, while TCRdb's copy carries only in-frame clones and drops some. Altogether tens of thousands of clones are present, 84% being singletons, with the ten largest covering about 1.9%. These data come from a study of lymphopenia after photon versus proton radiotherapy. Regarding the study as a whole: Under photons, naive T cells and diversity fell while effector/memory populations rose.

Germline-derived CDR1 and CDR2 are SGHAT and FQDESV (reference sequence). V gave up 1 base and J gave up 6 bases, with 13 bases separating them. This CDR3 is built from 14 residues. This sequence joins TRBV11-1 and TRBJ2-7; D not certain. The TCR sequence derives from a man between 60 and 75 years old with pancreatic cancer. Sequencing used peripheral blood, obtained from a patient treated with proton-based radiotherapy. CDR3 nucleotides: TGTGCCAGCAGCTTAGGAGACCTCCGTGGCGAGCAGTACTTC. Encoded protein: CASSLGDLRGEQYF.